A single sample is the source of the 5 T cell receptor beta chains below, sequenced in a study of Graves' ophthalmopathy and Graves' hyperthyroidism. The authors amplified TCR beta CDR3 regions from RNA transcripts. Amplification began with first-round RT-PCR using HTBI primers, then second-round multiplex PCR was performed. TCRdb recomputed calls from the multiplex PCR reads with MiXCR, one row per CDR3 protein. The sample shows roughly 700,000 distinct CDR3 sequences, 35% to 50% of them seen only once. Sequenced material: peripheral blood. Receptors were obtained from an adult man with Graves' ophthalmopathy.

This clonotype appeared a single time. The chain links TRBV25-1 to TRBJ1-6; D not certain. CDR1 is MGHDK, CDR2 SYGVNS, per germline. CDR3 length: 14 amino acids. V lost 9 bases to trimming and J lost 4 bases, with 13 bases between them. The CDR3 DNA sequence: TGTGCCAGTTTCAACAACTTGTATAATTCACCCCTCCACTTT. Amino acids: CASFNNLYNSPLHF.

Concerning this clonotype: Compared with germline, one end of the junction differs, possibly owing to a read error. The chain is built from TRBV29-1 and TRBJ2-7; 10 nucleotides align to TRBD2. The CDR3 has 15 amino acids. CDR1 and CDR2 (germline): SQVTM, ANQGSEA. The DNA of the CDR3 is TGTGCCTGGAGTGAAGGACTAGCGGCAACCTACGAGCAGTACTTC. Encoded protein: CAWSEGLAATYEQYF.

This clonotype was seen ten or more times. The CDR3 spells CSVYREGYTF. The CDR3 DNA sequence: TGCAGCGTCTACAGGGAGGGCTACACCTTC. The gene calls are TRBV29-1 and TRBJ1-2; D perhaps matches TRBD1 (6 bases). Germline assignment: CDR1 SQVTM and CDR2 ANQGSEA. This CDR3 is 10 amino acids long. V gave up 6 bases and J gave up 8 bases, with 10 bases separating them. Using reference TRBV29-1 and TRBJ1-2 for the parts outside the CDR3, the full variable domain is SAVISQKPSRDICQRGTSLTIQCQVDSQVTMMFWYRQQPGQSLTLIATANQGSEATYESGFVIDKFPISRPNLTFSTLTVSNMSPEDSSIYLCSVYREGYTFGSGTRLTVV.

The rearrangement uses TRBV12-5 and TRBJ1-1, with 7 bases identical to TRBD1. Germline CDR1 and CDR2: LGHNT and FRNRAP. This CDR3 comprises 15 residues. The trim removed 0 bases at V and 5 bases at J, leaving 6 bases unmatched. The CDR3 reads CASGLVPDRDTEAFF. For the CDR3, the DNA is TGTGCTAGTGGTTTGGTACCAGACAGGGATACTGAAGCTTTCTTT.

The chain recombines TRBV25-1 with TRBJ1-6; D may be TRBD1 (6 bases). The CDR3 is 14 residues long. V lost 4 bases and J lost 7, with 11 bases in between. In germline, CDR1 is MGHDK, CDR2 SYGVNS. The CDR3: CASSVDRSNSPLHF. Here the CDR3 DNA reads TGTGCCAGCAGTGTGGACAGATCCAATTCACCCCTCCACTTT.